The 18 T cell receptor beta chains below were found in one sample sequenced in a study of blood T cells in healthy people across ages. Combining a sample-barcoded 5' primer with a J-beta primer mix, a second PCR ran for about 7 to 11 cycles. TCRdb re-derived calls from the 5' RACE reads in MiXCR, one entry per CDR3 protein. The table has about 720,000 distinct CDR3 sequences, 20% to 25% seen once. The same data also contributed to another study, on T cells of mothers and their children.

The sample consisted of blood. The receptors stem from a boy between 10 and 17 years old in good health.

This clonotype was detected a few times. This CDR3 is CASSVEDTQYF. For the CDR3, the DNA is TGTGCCAGCAGTGTTGAAGATACGCAGTATTTT. The chain combines TRBV2 with TRBJ2-3; D is uncertain. CDR1 and CDR2 from the germline V gene are SNHLY and FYNNEI. The CDR3 sequence is 11 residues long. V was shortened by 4 bases and J by 5 bases, with 4 bases between the two germline ends.

The rearrangement uses TRBV29-1 and TRBJ2-7; 8 bases map to TRBD1. There are 14 residues in the CDR3. Losses at the gene ends were 2 bases for V and 4 bases for J; bases not matched to a gene: 7. The V gene's germline CDR1 is SQVTM and CDR2 ANQGSEA. The CDR3 bases are TGCAGCGTTGAATCGGACAGGGCGGGGTACGAGCAGTACTTC. It is translated as CSVESDRAGYEQYF.

This clonotype was found a few times. V is TRBV6-2 or TRBV6-3 and J is TRBJ2-5, with a tentative D call TRBD1 (5 bases). CDR3 length: 13 amino acids. Per the germline V gene, CDR1 is MNHEY and CDR2 is SVGEGT. The V gene lost 10 bases and the J gene lost 5 bases, with 17 bases spanning the gap. CDR3 DNA sequence: TGTGCCACCCTTCTTAGGGGATTGGAGACCCAGTACTTC. Translation: CATLLRGLETQYF.

The chain combines TRBV7-9 with TRBJ2-5, with 11 positions matching TRBD2. This CDR3 has 15 residues. Per the germline V gene, CDR1 is SEHNR and CDR2 is FQNEAQ (reference sequence). With 5 bases clipped from V and 4 bases from J, the junction kept 6 bases outside the gene matches. The CDR3 loop reads CASSARLAGRETQYF. DNA for the CDR3: TGTGCCAGCAGCGCCCGACTAGCGGGAAGAGAGACCCAGTACTTC.

This CDR3 is CASSSTYSSYEQYF. Written as DNA, the CDR3 is TGTGCCAGCAGTTCCACCTACAGTTCCTACGAGCAGTACTTC. This chain links TRBV6-1 with TRBJ2-7; unclear D gene. V lost 5 bases and J lost 1, with 12 bases in between. The length of the CDR3 is 14 residues. Germline V lookup: CDR1 MNHNS, CDR2 SASEGT.

To note about this clonotype: This may stem from a read error, because a much larger clone lies one nucleotide away. The chain employs TRBV14 and TRBJ2-5; D call uncertain. The assigned J gene may be wrong: the sequence end matches TRBJ2-7 better. The germline CDR1 and CDR2 sequences are SGHDN and FVKESK. The CDR3 extends over 14 amino acids. CDR3 sequence reads: CASSLISSPYEQYF. The CDR3 DNA sequence: TGTGCCAGCAGCCTTATAAGCTCCCCTTACGAGCAGTACTTC.

This clonotype was found a few times. The chain is built from TRBV2 and TRBJ2-5; D gene ambiguous. This CDR3 is built from 13 residues. The germline CDR1 and CDR2 sequences are SNHLY and FYNNEI. Trimming removed 3 bases at V and 4 bases at J, with 9 bases between. The CDR3 region is CASSEILGETQYF. CDR3 bases: TGTGCCAGCAGTGAGATCCTGGGAGAGACCCAGTACTTC.

J is TRBJ2-1 and V is TRBV4-1; 9 bases fit TRBD2. Unmatched junction bases numbered 6, after V lost 0 bases and J lost 3 bases. This CDR3 has 17 residues. CDR1 is MGHRA, CDR2 YSYEKL, per germline. The CDR3 DNA reads TGCGCCAGCAGCCAAGATCTTGAGACTAGCGGCTACAATGAGCAGTTCTTC. It yields the protein CASSQDLETSGYNEQFF.

This clonotype was seen more than once but under ten times. The gene calls are TRBV7-2 and TRBJ2-5, with unresolved D. This CDR3 has 15 amino acids. Germline V CDR1 and CDR2: SGHTA, FQGNSA. Between the trimmed V and J ends, which lost 5 bases and 4 bases, there was a span of 17 bases. The CDR3 reads CASSGDLTWGETQYF. The CDR3 DNA sequence: TGTGCCAGCAGCGGGGATCTTACTTGGGGAGAGACCCAGTACTTC.

V and J are TRBV20-1 and TRBJ1-2; TRBD1 agrees at 7 bases. J lost 7 bases, V lost 0 bases, and 11 bases had no gene match. Germline loops: CDR1 DFQATT, CDR2 SNEGSKA (reference sequence). The CDR3 loop spans 15 amino acids. CDR3 sequence reads: CSARDNLKRGLGYTF. CDR3 nucleotides: TGCAGTGCTAGAGATAATCTTAAAAGGGGGCTTGGCTACACCTTC.

Regarding this clonotype: One junction end does not reproduce the germline sequence, and a read error may be involved. The chain has TRBV12-3 or TRBV12-4 and TRBJ2-7; 8 positions match TRBD1. The CDR3 contains 12 residues. CDR3 sequence (DNA): TGTGCCAGCAGTCACGGACAGGGCGAGCAGTGCTTC. Translation: CASSHGQGEQCF.

The chain has TRBV4-3 and TRBJ1-1; D unresolved. CDR1 is LGHNA, CDR2 YSLEER, per germline. The V and J ends lost 1 base and 1 base respectively, with 10 bases between them. The CDR3 loop spans 15 amino acids. CDR3 region: CASSQGVAGNTEAFF. In DNA form, the CDR3 reads TGCGCCAGCAGCCAAGGGGTCGCAGGGAACACTGAAGCTTTCTTT.

The chain employs TRBV2 and TRBJ1-5; the D gene is possibly TRBD1 (5 bases). Deletions cut 6 bases from V and 0 bases from J, with 18 bases between. The CDR3 covers 17 residues. CDR1 and CDR2 (germline): SNHLY, FYNNEI. As DNA, the CDR3 is TGTGCCAGCAGACGGGACTGGAAAACCTATAGCAATCAGCCCCAGCATTTT. It is translated as CASRRDWKTYSNQPQHF.

This sequence joins TRBV19 and TRBJ1-1, with D possibly TRBD1 on 5 matching bases. This CDR3 contains 13 residues. In germline, CDR1 is LNHDA, CDR2 SQIVND (reference sequence). V gave up 5 bases and J gave up 7 bases, with 14 bases separating them. CDR3 in DNA: TGTGCCAGTAGTGCCCGGGCGGGGGATGAAGCTTTCTTT. It specifies CASSARAGDEAFF.

In its sample, this clonotype was seen a few times. This chain links TRBV28 with TRBJ1-1, with D unclear. V dropped 6 bases and J dropped 8 bases, with 13 bases sitting between them. The CDR3 length is 12 residues. Germline loops: CDR1 MDHEN, CDR2 SYDVKM. The CDR3 DNA is TGTGCCAGCAGACCCAGTGCGGGGGAAGCTTTCTTT. Amino acids: CASRPSAGEAFF.

V and J are TRBV7-9 and TRBJ1-6; TRBD1 matches at 11 bases. The CDR3 runs 14 residues. V shed 5 bases, J shed 8 bases, and the junction held 2 bases outside the gene matches. The germline CDR1 and CDR2 sequences are SEHNR and FQNEAQ (reference sequence). The CDR3 sequence is CASSMDRGHSPLHF. The CDR3 nucleotides read TGTGCCAGCAGCATGGACAGGGGGCATTCACCCCTCCACTTT.

This clonotype appeared once. The rearrangement links TRBV9 to TRBJ2-3; D gene unclear. V was trimmed by 0 bases and J by 1 base, leaving 9 bases between them. The CDR3 has 15 amino acids. Germline V gene sequence: CDR1 SGDLS, CDR2 YYNGEE. Written as DNA, the CDR3 is TGTGCCAGCAGCGTAGTTGGGTGGGGCACAGATACGCAGTATTTT. Its translation: CASSVVGWGTDTQYF.

This chain connects TRBV7-2 to TRBJ1-1, with D uncertain. Trimming left V 5 bases short and J 0 bases short, with 13 bases between. Germline values: CDR1 SGHTA, CDR2 FQGNSA. The CDR3 runs to 15 residues. CDR3 in DNA: TGTGCCAGCAGCCCCCATCCGGAGGTGAACACTGAAGCTTTCTTT. This gives the protein CASSPHPEVNTEAFF.